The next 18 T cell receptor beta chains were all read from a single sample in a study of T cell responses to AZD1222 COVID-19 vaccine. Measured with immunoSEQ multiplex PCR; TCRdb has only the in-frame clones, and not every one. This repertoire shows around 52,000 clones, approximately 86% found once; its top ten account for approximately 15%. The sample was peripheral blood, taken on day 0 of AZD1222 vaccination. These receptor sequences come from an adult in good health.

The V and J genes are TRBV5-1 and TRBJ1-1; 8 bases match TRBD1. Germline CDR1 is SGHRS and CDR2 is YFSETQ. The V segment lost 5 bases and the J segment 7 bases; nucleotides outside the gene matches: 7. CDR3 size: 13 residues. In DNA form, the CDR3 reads TGCGCCAGCAGACCCGGGACAGGTTATGAAGCTTTCTTT. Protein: CASRPGTGYEAFF. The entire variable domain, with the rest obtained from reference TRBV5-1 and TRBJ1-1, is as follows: KAGVTQTPRYLIKTRGQQVTLSCSPISGHRSVSWYQQTPGQGLQFLFEYFSETQRNKGNFPGRFSGRQFSNSRSEMNVSTLELGDSALYLCASRPGTGYEAFFGQGTRLTVV.

The CDR3 here is CASSSPGGPHEKLFF. Here the CDR3 DNA reads TGTGCCAGCAGCTCCCCCGGGGGCCCTCATGAAAAACTGTTTTTT. V usage is TRBV7-2 and J usage is TRBJ1-4; D may be TRBD1 (6 bases). Germline-derived CDR1 and CDR2 are SGHTA and FQGNSA. V gave up 4 bases and J gave up 6 bases, with 15 bases separating them. This CDR3 is built from 15 residues.

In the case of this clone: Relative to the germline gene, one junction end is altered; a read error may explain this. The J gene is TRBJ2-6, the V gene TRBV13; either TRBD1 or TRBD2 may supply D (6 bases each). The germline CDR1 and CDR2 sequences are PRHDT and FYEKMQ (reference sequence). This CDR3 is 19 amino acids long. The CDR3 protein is CASSFRNRDFFSEANVLTF. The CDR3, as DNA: TGTGCCAGCAGCTTCCGAAACAGGGACTTTTTCTCTGAGGCCAACGTCCTGACTTTC.

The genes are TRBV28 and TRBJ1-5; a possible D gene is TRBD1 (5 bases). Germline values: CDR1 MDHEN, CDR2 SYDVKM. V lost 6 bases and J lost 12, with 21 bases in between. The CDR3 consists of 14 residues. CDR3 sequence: CASRPGTRLAGQHF. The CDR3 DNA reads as TGTGCCAGCAGGCCGGGGACCAGGTTAGCTGGCCAGCATTTT.

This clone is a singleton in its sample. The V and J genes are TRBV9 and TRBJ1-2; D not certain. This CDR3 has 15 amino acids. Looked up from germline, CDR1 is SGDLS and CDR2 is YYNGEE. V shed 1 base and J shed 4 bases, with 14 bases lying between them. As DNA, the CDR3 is TGTGCCAGCAGCGTATCAAATAGCGTAATCTATGGCTACACCTTC. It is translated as CASSVSNSVIYGYTF. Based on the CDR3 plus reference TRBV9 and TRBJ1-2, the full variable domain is DSGVTQTPKHLITATGQRVTLRCSPRSGDLSVYWYQQSLDQGLQFLIQYYNGEERAKGNILERFSAQQFPDLHSELNLSSLELGDSALYFCASSVSNSVIYGYTFGSGTRLTVV.

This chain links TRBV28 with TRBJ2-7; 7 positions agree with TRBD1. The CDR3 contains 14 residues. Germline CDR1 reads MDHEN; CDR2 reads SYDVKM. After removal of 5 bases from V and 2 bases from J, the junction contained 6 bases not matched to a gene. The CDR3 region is CASSTGTATYEQYF. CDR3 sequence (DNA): TGTGCCAGCAGTACCGGGACAGCGACCTACGAGCAGTACTTC.

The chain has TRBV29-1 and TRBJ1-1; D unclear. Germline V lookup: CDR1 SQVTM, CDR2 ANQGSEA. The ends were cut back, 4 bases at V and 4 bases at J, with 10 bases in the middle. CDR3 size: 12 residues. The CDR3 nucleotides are TGCAGCGTTGTTGAGGGAGGCACTGAAGCTTTCTTT. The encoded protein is CSVVEGGTEAFF. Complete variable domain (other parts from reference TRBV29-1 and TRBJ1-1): SAVISQKPSRDICQRGTSLTIQCQVDSQVTMMFWYRQQPGQSLTLIATANQGSEATYESGFVIDKFPISRPNLTFSTLTVSNMSPEDSSIYLCSVVEGGTEAFFGQGTRLTVV.

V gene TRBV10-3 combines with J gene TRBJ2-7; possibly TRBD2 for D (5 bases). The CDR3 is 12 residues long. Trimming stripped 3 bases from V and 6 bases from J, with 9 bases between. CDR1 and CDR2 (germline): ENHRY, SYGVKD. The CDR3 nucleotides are TGTGCCATCAGTGACGGGGAAGGCGAGCAGTACTTC. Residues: CAISDGEGEQYF.

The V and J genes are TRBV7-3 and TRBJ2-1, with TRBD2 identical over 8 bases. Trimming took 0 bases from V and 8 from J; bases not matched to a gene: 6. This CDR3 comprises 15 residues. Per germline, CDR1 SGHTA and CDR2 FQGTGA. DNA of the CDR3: TGTGCCAGCAGCTTAACGGGCGGGAGGTTGGATGAGCAGTTCTTC. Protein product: CASSLTGGRLDEQFF.

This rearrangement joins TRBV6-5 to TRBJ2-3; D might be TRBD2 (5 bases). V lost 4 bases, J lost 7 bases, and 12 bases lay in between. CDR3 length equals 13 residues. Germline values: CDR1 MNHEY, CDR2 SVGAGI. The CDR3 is CASSFGLKYTQYF. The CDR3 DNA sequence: TGTGCCAGCAGTTTTGGACTGAAATATACGCAGTATTTT.

The CDR3 region is CASSPSALTFSTGGYTF. Here the CDR3 DNA reads TGTGCCAGCAGTCCCAGCGCTCTTACTTTTTCCACGGGCGGCTACACCTTC. The genes are TRBV6-6 and TRBJ1-2; D unclear. CDR1 and CDR2 (germline): MNHNY, SVGAGI (reference sequence). The length of the CDR3 is 17 residues. The V end was cut by 5 bases, the J end by 8 bases, with 27 bases between.

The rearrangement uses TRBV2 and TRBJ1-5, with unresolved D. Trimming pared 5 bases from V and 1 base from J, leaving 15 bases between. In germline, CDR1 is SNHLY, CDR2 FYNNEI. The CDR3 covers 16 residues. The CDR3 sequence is CASSPPYVGSNQPQHF. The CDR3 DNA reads TGTGCCAGCAGTCCCCCCTACGTAGGGAGCAATCAGCCCCAGCATTTT. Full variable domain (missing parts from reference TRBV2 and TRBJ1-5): EPEVTQTPSHQVTQMGQEVILRCVPISNHLYFYWYRQILGQKVEFLVSFYNNEISEKSEIFDDQFSVERPDGSNFTLKIRSTKLEDSAMYFCASSPPYVGSNQPQHFGDGTRLSIL.

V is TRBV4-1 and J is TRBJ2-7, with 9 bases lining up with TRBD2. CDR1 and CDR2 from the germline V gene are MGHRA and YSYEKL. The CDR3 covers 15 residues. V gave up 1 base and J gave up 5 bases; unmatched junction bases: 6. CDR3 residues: CASSQVGTSLHEQYF. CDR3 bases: TGCGCCAGCAGCCAAGTAGGGACTAGCCTCCACGAGCAGTACTTC.

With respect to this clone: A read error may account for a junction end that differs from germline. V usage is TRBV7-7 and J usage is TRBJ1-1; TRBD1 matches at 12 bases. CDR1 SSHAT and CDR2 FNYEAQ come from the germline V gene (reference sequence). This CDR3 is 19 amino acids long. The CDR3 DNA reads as TGTGCTAGCAGCCCCATATTTCAAGGGACAGGGGGCAGAGGGACTGAAGCTTTCTTT. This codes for CASSPIFQGTGGRGTEAFF. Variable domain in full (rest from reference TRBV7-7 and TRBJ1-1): GAGVSQSPRYKVTKRGQDVTLRCDPISSHATLYWYQQALGQGPEFLTYFNYEAQPDKSGLPSDRFSAERPEGSISTLTIQRTEQRDSAMYRCASSPIFQGTGGRGTEAFFGQGTRLTVV.

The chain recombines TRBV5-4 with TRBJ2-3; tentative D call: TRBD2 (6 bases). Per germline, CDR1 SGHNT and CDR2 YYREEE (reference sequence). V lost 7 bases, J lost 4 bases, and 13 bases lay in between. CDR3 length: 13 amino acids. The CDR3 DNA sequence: TGTGCCAGCGGTAGCCCGGGAGCAGATACGCAGTATTTT. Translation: CASGSPGADTQYF.

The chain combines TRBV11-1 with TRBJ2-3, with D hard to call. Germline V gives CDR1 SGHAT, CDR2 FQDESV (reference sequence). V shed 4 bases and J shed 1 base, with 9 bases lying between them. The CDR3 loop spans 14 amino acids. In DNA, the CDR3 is TGTGCCAGCAGCTCCCGCACGGGCACAGATACGCAGTATTTT. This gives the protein CASSSRTGTDTQYF.

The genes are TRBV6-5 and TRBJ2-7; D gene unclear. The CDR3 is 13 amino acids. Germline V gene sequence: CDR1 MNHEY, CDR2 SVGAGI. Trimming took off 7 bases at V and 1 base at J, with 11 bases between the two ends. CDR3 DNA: TGTGCCAGCATCTCTCCCGGGTCCTACGAGCAGTACTTC. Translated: CASISPGSYEQYF.

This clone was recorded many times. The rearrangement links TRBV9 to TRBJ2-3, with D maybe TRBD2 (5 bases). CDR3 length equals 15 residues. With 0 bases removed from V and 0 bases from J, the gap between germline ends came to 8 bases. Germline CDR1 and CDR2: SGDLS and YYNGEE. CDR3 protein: CASSVEAGSTDTQYF. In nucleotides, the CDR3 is TGTGCCAGCAGCGTAGAGGCGGGCAGCACAGATACGCAGTATTTT.